This TCR beta chain was found in a study of cytomegalovirus exposure and HLA in healthy donors (dated by TCRdb to about 2017). Turning to the overall study: According to a later analysis, the 120 or so validation repertoires were produced on the same platform as the roughly 600 repertoires of the first cohort. A separate validation cohort of 100 to 150 different subjects was used in addition to the roughly 720-subject first cohort. The aim of the study was to test whether cataloging public T cell receptors could identify signatures of past pathogen exposure. High-throughput TCR immunosequencing, statistical association of individual TCRs with disease status, and machine learning were combined to predict cytomegalovirus infection status. Paper-wide results and their limitations: Of the cluster scores, 85% to 95% were above 0 in a later analysis, which found that TCRs clustered in the first cohort also tended to co-occur in the 95 to 150 validation repertoires. In vitro tests confirmed that a few of the cytomegalovirus-associated TCR beta chains recognize cytomegalovirus antigens. Cytomegalovirus status was reported to be diagnosed by the classifier with high specificity and sensitivity in both the original and validation cohorts. It was suggested by the authors that the approach could potentially be generalized to other disease states and immunological phenotypes. The study listed 150 to 200 TCR beta chains as associated with cytomegalovirus. Across donors, most TCR sequences were observed very rarely, whereas some public TCRs were present in many individuals. All 120 or so repertoires were used to score co-occurrence in the validation cohort in a later analysis, because that analysis had no HLA typing for the cohort.

With regard to this clone: Its antigen has not been determined. Per-nucleotide qualities are absent, and no much larger clonotype sits a single base away.

The library was produced with the immunoSEQ multiplex PCR assay. From the authors' description of their analysis: A statistical classification framework was built to diagnose cytomegalovirus status from the catalog of TCR beta chain sequences. TCRdb obtained this table from immuneACCESS and retained in-frame rearrangements with V and J assigned. These tables miss some clones; where compared with another copy, unresolved V genes account for less than half of the shortfall, and the remainder is unexplained. V and J calls and clone size come straight from that table; D and trimming were deduced from the DNA. The sample table holds 100,000 to 150,000 clones, of which roughly 86% were seen once. Of the sample, about 3% is held by the ten largest clones. Donors formed part of the validation cohort, which comprised over a hundred subjects and was distinct from the first cohort of several hundred subjects.

The sample taken for sequencing was PBMCs. The TCR sequence derives from a man under 40 in good health and CMV-seronegative.

The nucleotide sequence is TGTGCCAGCAGCCCGCCGACAGGGATTCGCGAGCAGTACTTC. This sequence encodes CASSPPTGIREQYF. The rearrangement combines TRBV7-9 with TRBJ2-7, with 7 central nucleotides matching TRBD1. From V the trimming removes 5 bases and from J it removes 6 bases, while the gene matches leave 10 bases of the junction unaccounted for. The CDR3 measures 14 amino acids from cysteine to phenylalanine. Only CDR3 DNA remains: 42 bases, in frame from the first base. Based on the germline V gene (reference sequence), the CDR1 and CDR2 sequences are SEHNR and FQNEAQ.